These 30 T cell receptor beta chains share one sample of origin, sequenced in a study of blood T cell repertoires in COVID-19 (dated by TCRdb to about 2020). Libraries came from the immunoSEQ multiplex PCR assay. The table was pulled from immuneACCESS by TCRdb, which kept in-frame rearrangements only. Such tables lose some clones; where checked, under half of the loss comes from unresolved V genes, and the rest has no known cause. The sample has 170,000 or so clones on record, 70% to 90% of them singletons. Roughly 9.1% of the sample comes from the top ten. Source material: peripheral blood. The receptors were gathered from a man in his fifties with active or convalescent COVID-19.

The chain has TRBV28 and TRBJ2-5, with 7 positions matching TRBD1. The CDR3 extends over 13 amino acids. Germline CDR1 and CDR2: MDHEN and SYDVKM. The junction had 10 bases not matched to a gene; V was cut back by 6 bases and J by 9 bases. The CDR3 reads CASSLDRVDPQYF. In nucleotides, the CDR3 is TGTGCCAGCAGCCTTGACAGGGTGGACCCCCAGTACTTC.

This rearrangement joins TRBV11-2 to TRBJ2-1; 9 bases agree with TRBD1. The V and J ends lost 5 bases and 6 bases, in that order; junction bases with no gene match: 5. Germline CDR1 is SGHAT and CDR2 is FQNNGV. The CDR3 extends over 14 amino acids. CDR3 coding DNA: TGTGCCAGCAGCCGGGACAGGGTTGGCAATGAGCAGTTCTTC. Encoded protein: CASSRDRVGNEQFF.

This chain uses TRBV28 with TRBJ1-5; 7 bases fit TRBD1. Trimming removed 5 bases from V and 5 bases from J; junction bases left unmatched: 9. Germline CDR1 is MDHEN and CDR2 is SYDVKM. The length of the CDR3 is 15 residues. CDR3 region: CASSRDSSFHQPQHF. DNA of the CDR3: TGTGCCAGCAGTAGGGACAGCTCCTTCCATCAGCCCCAGCATTTT.

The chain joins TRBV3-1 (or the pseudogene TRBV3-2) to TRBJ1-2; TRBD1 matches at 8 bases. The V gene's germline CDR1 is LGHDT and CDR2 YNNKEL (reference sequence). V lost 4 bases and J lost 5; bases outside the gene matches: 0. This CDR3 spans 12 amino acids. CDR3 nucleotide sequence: TGTGCCAGCAGCCGGACAGGGTATGGCTACACCTTC. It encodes CASSRTGYGYTF.

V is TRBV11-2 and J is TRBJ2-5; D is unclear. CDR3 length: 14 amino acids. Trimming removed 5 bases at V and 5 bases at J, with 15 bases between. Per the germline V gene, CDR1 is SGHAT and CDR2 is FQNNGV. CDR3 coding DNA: TGTGCCAGCAGCCCTATCCCCTCCGGGGAGACCCAGTACTTC. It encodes CASSPIPSGETQYF.

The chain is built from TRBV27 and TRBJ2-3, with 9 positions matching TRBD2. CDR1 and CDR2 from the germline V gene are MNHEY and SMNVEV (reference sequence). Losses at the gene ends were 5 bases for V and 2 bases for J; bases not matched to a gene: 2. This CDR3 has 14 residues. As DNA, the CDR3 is TGTGCCAGCAGTACTAGCGGGTACACAGATACGCAGTATTTT. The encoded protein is CASSTSGYTDTQYF.

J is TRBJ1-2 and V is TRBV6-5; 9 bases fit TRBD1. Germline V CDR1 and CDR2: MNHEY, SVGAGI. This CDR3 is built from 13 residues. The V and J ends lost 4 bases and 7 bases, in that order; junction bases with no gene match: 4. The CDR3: CASSSGQGSGYTF. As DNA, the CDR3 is TGTGCCAGCAGTTCGGGACAGGGTAGTGGCTACACCTTC.

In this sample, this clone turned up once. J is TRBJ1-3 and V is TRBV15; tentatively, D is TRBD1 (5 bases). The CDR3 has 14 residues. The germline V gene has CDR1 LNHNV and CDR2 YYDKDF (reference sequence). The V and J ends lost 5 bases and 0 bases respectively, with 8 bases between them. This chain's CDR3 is CATSRQSSGNTIYF. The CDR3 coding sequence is TGTGCCACCAGCCGACAGAGCTCTGGAAACACCATATATTTT.

CDR3 nucleotides: TGTGCCATCAGCGGACAGGGCGTTTTTTCACCCCTCCACTTT. This gives the protein CAISGQGVFSPLHF. This chain joins TRBV10-3 and TRBJ1-6; 8 bases are a match to TRBD1. This CDR3 has 14 amino acids. Germline V CDR1 and CDR2: ENHRY, SYGVKD. The V gene end was trimmed by 6 bases and the J gene end by 9 bases; junction bases not matched to a gene: 7.

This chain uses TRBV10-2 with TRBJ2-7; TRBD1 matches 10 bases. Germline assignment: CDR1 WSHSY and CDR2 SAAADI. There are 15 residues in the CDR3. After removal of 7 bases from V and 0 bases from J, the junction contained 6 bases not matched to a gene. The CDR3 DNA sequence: TGCGCCAGCAATCCCTGGACAGGGGGCTCCTACGAGCAGTACTTC. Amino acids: CASNPWTGGSYEQYF.

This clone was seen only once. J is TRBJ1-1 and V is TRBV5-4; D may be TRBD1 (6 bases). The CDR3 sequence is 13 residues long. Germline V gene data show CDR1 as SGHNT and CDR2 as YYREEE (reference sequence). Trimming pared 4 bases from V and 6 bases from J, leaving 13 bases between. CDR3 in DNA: TGTGCCAGCAGCGGGCAGGGGTTCGCTGAAGCTTTCTTT. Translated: CASSGQGFAEAFF.

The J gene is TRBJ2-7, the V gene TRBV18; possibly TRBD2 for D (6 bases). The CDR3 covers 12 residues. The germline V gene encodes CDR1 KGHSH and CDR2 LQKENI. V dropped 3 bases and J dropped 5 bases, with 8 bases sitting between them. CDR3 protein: CASSPWGDEQYF. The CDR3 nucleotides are TGTGCCAGCTCACCTTGGGGGGACGAGCAGTACTTC.

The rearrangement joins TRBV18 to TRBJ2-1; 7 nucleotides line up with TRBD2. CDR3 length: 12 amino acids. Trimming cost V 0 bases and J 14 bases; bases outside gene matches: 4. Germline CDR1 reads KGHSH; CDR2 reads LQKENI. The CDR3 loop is CASSPPVGLKFF. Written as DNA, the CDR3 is TGTGCCAGCTCACCACCGGTGGGACTAAAGTTCTTC.

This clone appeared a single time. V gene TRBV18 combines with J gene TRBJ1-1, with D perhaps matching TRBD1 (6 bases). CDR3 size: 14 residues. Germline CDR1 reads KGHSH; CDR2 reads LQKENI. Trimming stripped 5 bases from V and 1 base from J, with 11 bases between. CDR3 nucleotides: TGTGCCAGCTCAAGGGCGACAGGGAACACTGAAGCTTTCTTT. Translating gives CASSRATGNTEAFF. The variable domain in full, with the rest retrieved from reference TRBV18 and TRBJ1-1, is NAGVMQNPRHLVRRRGQEARLRCSPMKGHSHVYWYRQLPEEGLKFMVYLQKENIIDESGMPKERFSAEFPKEGPSILRIQQVVRGDSAAYFCASSRATGNTEAFFGQGTRLTVV.

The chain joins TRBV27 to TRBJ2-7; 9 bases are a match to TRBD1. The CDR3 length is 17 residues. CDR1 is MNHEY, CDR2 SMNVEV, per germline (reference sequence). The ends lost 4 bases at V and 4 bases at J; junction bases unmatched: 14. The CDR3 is CASSSQTGTGNQYEQYF. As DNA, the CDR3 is TGTGCCAGCAGTTCCCAGACCGGGACAGGGAATCAGTACGAGCAGTACTTC.

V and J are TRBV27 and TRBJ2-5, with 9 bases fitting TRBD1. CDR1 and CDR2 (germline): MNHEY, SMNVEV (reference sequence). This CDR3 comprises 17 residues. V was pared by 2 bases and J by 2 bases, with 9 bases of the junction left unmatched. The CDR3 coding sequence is TGTGCCAGCAGTTTACGGCTCGGGGACAGGGTTCAAGAGACCCAGTACTTC. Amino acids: CASSLRLGDRVQETQYF.

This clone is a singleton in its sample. CDR3 residues: CASSIGGGDNEQFF. The CDR3 DNA is TGTGCCAGTAGTATCGGCGGGGGTGACAATGAGCAGTTCTTC. The V and J genes are TRBV19 and TRBJ2-1; the match to TRBD2 covers 7 bases. J lost 5 bases, V lost 3 bases, and 4 bases had no gene match. CDR1 is LNHDA, CDR2 SQIVND, per germline (reference sequence). The CDR3 extends over 14 amino acids.

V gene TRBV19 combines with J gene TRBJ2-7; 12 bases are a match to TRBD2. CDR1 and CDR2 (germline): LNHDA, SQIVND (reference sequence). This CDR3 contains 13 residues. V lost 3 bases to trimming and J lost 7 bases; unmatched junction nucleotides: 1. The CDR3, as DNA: TGTGCCAGTAGTATTGGACTAGCGGGAGAGCAGTACTTC. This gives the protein CASSIGLAGEQYF.

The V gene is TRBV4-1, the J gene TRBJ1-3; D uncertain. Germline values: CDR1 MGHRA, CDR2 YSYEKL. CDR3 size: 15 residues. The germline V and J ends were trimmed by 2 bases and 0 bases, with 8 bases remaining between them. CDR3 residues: CASSQYKSSGNTIYF. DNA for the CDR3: TGCGCCAGCAGCCAATATAAGAGCTCTGGAAACACCATATATTTT.

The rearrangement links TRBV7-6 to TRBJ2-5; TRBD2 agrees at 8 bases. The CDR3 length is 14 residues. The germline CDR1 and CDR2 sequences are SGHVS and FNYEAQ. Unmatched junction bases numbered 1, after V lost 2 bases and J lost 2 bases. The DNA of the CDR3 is TGTGCCAGCAGCTTAACGGGGGGGCAAGAGACCCAGTACTTC. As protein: CASSLTGGQETQYF.

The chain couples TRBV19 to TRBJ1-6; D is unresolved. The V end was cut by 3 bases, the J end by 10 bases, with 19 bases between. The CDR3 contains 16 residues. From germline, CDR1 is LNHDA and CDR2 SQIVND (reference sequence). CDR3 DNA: TGTGCCAGTAGTATGGGCCCGGCGCAGCCAAACTCACCCCTCCACTTT. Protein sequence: CASSMGPAQPNSPLHF.

The CDR3: CASSQERAGGYTF. The CDR3 DNA follows: TGTGCCAGCAGCCAAGAGCGTGCAGGAGGCTACACCTTC. V and J are TRBV3-1 (or the pseudogene TRBV3-2) and TRBJ1-2; no reliable D call. Trimming pared 0 bases from V and 8 bases from J, leaving 10 bases between. Germline CDR1 reads LGHDT; CDR2 reads YNNKEL (reference sequence). The CDR3 extends over 13 amino acids.

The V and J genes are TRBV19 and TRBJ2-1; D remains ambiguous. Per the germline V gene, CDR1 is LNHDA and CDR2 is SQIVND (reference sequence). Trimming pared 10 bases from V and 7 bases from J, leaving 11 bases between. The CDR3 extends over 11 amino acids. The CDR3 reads CATRRNNEQFF. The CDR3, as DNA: TGTGCCACCAGGCGAAATAATGAGCAGTTCTTC.

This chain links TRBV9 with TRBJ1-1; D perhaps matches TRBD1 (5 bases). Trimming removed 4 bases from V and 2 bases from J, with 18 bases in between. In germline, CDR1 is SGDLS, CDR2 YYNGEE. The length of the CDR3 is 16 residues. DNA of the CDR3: TGTGCCAGCAGCCCGAGCCCAGACAGCTTTAACACTGAAGCTTTCTTT. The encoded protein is CASSPSPDSFNTEAFF.

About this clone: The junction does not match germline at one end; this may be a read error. CDR3 bases: TGTGCCAGCAGCGAGACAGCAGACAATGGAAAACTGTTTTTT. Its protein is CASSETADNGKLFF. The V and J genes are TRBV9 and TRBJ1-4, with TRBD1 as a possible D gene (5 bases). The CDR3 is 14 amino acids. Looked up from germline, CDR1 is SGDLS and CDR2 is YYNGEE.

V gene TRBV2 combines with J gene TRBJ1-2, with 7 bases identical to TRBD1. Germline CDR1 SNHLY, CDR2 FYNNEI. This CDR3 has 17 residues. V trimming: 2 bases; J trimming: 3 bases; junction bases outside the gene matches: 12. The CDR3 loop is CASSESRGYQGDYGYTF. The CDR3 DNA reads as TGTGCCAGCAGTGAATCCAGGGGGTATCAGGGTGACTATGGCTACACCTTC.

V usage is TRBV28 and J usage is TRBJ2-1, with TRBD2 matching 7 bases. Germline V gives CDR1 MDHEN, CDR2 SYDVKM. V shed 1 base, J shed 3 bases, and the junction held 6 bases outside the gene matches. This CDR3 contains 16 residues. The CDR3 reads CASSLSGRAGYNEQFF. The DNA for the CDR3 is TGTGCCAGCAGTTTATCAGGGAGGGCCGGCTACAATGAGCAGTTCTTC.

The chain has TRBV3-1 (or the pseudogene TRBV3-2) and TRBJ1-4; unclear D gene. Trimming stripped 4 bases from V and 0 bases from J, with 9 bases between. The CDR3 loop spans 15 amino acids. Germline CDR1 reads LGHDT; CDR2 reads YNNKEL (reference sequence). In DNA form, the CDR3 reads TGTGCCAGCAGCCCGGAGGGAACAACTAATGAAAAACTGTTTTTT. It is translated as CASSPEGTTNEKLFF.

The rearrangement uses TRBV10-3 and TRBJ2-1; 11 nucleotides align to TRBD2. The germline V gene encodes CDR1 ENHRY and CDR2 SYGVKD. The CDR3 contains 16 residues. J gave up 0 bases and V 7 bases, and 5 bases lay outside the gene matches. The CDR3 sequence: CAITRLAGSSYNEQFF. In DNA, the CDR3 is TGTGCCATCACTCGACTAGCGGGAAGCTCCTACAATGAGCAGTTCTTC.

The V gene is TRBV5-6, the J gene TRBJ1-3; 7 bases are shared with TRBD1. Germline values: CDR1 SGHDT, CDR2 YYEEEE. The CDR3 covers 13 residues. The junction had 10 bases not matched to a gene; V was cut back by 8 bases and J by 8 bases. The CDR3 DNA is TGTGCCAGTACCAGGGGACAGTGGGACACCATATATTTT. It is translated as CASTRGQWDTIYF.